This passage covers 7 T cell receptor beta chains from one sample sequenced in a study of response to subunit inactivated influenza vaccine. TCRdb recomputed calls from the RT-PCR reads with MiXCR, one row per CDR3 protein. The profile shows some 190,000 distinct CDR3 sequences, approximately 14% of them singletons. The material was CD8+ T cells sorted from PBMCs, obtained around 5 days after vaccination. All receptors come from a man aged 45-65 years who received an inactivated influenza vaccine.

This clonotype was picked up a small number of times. In DNA, the CDR3 is TGTGCCAGCAGTTACGCCGACACCGGGGAGCTGTTTTTT. It yields the protein CASSYADTGELFF. V gene TRBV6-6 combines with J gene TRBJ2-2, with D unclear. CDR1 is MNHNY and CDR2 is SVGAGI in the germline V gene (reference sequence). V was trimmed by 2 bases and J by 3 bases, leaving 4 bases between them. The CDR3 contains 13 residues.

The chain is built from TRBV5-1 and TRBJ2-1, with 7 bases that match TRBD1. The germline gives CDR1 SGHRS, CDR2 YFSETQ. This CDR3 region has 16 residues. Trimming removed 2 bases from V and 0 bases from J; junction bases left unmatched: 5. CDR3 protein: CASSFYRGSSYNEQFF. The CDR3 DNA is TGCGCCAGCAGCTTTTACAGGGGTAGCTCCTACAATGAGCAGTTCTTC.

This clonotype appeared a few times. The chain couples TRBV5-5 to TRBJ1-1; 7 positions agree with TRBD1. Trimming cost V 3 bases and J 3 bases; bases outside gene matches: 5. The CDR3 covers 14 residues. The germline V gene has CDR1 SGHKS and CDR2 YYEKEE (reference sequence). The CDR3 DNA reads TGTGCCAGCAGCTCCGACAGGGCCCACACTGAAGCTTTCTTT. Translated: CASSSDRAHTEAFF.

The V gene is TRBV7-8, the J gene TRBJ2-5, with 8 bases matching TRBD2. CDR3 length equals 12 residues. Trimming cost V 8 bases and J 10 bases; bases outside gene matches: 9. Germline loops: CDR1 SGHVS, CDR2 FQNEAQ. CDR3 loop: CASQRGSMDQYF. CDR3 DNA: TGTGCCAGCCAGCGGGGGTCCATGGACCAGTACTTC.

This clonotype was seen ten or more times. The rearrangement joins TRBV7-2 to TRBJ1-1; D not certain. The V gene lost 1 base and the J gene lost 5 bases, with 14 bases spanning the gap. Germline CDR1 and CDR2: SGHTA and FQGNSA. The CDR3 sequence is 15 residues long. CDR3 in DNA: TGTGCCAGCAGCTTAGAGGTAGCTTTGGGAACTGAAGCTTTCTTT. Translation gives CASSLEVALGTEAFF. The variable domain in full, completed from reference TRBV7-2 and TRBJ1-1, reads GAGVSQSPSNKVTEKGKDVELRCDPISGHTALYWYRQSLGQGLEFLIYFQGNSAPDKSGLPSDRFSAERTGGSVSTLTIQRTQQEDSAVYLCASSLEVALGTEAFFGQGTRLTVV.

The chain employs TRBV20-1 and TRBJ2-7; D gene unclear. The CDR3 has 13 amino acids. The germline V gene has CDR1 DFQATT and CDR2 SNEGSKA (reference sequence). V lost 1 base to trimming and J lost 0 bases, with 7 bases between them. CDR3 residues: CSARAFSSYEQYF. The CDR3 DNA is TGCAGTGCTAGAGCGTTCAGCTCCTACGAGCAGTACTTC.

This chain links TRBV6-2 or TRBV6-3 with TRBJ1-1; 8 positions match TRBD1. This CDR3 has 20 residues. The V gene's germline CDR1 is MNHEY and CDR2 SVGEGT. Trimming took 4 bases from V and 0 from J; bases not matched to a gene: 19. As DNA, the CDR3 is TGTGCCAGCAGTTGGGGCCTGTTGACAGGGGAAGGTGGAATGAACACTGAAGCTTTCTTT. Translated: CASSWGLLTGEGGMNTEAFF.